Described below is a single TCR beta chain sequence and its context. Its recognized antigen is unknown. No quality values exist for individual bases; no much larger clone is one base distant. Library construction relied on the immunoSEQ multiplex PCR assay. TCRdb retrieved this table from immuneACCESS and kept in-frame rearrangements only. Not all clones are present; in checked studies, unresolved V genes account for under half, and no reason is known for the remainder. The sample table records just under 550,000 clones; around 78% of these occur just once. The ten biggest clones cover approximately 0.013% of the sample. The sample belongs to a study of shared T cell receptors in the human thymus (dated by TCRdb to about 2021). Broadly, across the study: The study examined how the human thymus generates shared, self-reactive T-cell receptor alpha chains.

Looking up the germline V gene (reference sequence) yields CDR1 DFQATT and CDR2 SNEGSKA. The V end loses 6 bases and the J end loses 7 bases, and a stretch of 10 bases separates them. The CDR3 covers 11 residues, taking in both the cysteine and the phenylalanine. The only DNA kept is the CDR3, 33 bases in frame from the first base. This sample also belongs to another study, concerning human thymus T cells. The second paper states: The donors were immunologically healthy infants in Finland who had open corrective cardiac surgery for congenital heart defects. Thymus tissue was collected as surgical resects that were removed during corrective cardiac surgery. Both the thymic and the peripheral blood repertoires appeared to show biased V and J gene segment usage. The related research found that thymic TCR repertoires overlapped highly between unrelated individuals. The study characterized TCR alpha and beta repertoires from about 8 infant thymus samples and a few related peripheral blood samples. Donor ages ranging from about 6 to 244 days were recorded, and several male and a couple of female infants were included in the cohort. Thymocytes were released mechanically from tissue and stored at -70 °C as pellets of 10-30 million cells. A QIAsymphony instrument was used to extract genomic DNA from frozen cell pellets. The immunoSEQ multiplex PCR assay was used to amplify the TCRB and TCRAD loci from a standardized quantity of quality-controlled genomic DNA. The V(D)J region was spanned by amplicons of a length sufficient to cover the CDR3 and to identify V and J genes. The amplicons were sequenced on an Illumina platform via the commercial immunoSEQ service. Primer bias and sequencing errors were corrected as previously described, and TCRAD and TCRB definitions were based on the IMGT database. Analysis of the repertoires was done with immunoSEQ Analyzer 3.0 and VDJTools and included basic statistics, V/J segment usage, diversity estimates, rarefaction and pairwise overlap. Diversity was estimated using the Chao1, ChaoE, Efron-Thisted, Shannon and inverse Simpson indices, and was also estimated on datasets down-sampled to the size of the smallest sample. Repertoire overlap used strict matching of CDR3 nucleotide sequence, V gene and J gene, with Jaccard-based multidimensional scaling clustering. On average, about 810,000 unique TCRB clonotypes were obtained from thymus samples, compared with about 84,000 from blood samples.

The receptor was derived from a boy under two years old with a congenital heart defect. Donor details come from another sample of the same person, matched by shared clones. Input material: thymocytes. The chain uses TRBV20-1 and TRBJ2-1, with TRBD2 perhaps the D gene, on 5 matching bases. The nucleotides are TGCAGTGCCCGGACTTTAAATGAGCAGTTCTTC. This is translated as CSARTLNEQFF.